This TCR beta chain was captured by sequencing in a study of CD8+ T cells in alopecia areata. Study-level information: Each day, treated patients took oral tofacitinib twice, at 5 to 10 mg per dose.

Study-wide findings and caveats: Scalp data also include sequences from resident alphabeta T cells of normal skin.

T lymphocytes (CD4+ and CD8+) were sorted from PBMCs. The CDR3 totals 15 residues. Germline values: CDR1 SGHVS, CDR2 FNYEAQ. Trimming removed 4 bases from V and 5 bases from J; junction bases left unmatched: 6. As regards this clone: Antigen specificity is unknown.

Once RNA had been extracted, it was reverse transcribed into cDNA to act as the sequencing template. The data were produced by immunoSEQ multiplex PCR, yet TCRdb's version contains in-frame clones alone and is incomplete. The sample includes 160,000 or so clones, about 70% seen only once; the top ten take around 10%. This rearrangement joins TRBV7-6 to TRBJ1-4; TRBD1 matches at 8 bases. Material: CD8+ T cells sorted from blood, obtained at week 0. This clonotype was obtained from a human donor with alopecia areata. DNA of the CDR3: TGTGCCAGCAGCTCCAGGGGGCGGGAAAATGAAAAACTGTTTTTT. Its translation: CASSSRGRENEKLFF.